Each of the 21 T cell receptor beta chains below was sequenced from the same sample in a study of glioma-infiltrating T cells (dated by TCRdb to about 2016). Sequenced on an Illumina MiSeq. TCR alpha and beta CDR3 regions were amplified with the iRepertoire nested amplicon-rescue multiplex PCR (arm-PCR) platform from RNA. Through fastp at Q25 and MiXCR, TCRdb rebuilt clones from the public reads, retaining in-frame beta chains. Here each entry gathers all rows of one CDR3 protein and keeps the most common genes and DNA. The sample contains approximately 400,000 distinct CDR3 sequences, roughly two fifths of them found a single time. The ten biggest clones cover about 12% of the sample. Sequenced input: glioma tissue, nonneoplastic brain tissue, or PBMCs (not recorded which). The origin of the receptors is a human donor with low-grade glioma or glioblastoma, undergoing nonglioma brain surgery, or in good health (not recorded which).

This chain links TRBV12-3 or TRBV12-4 with TRBJ1-4; D gene ambiguous. Between the trimmed V and J ends, which lost 6 bases and 4 bases, there was a span of 12 bases. The CDR3 has 14 residues. The CDR3 spells CASSQMLSNEKLFF. The CDR3 bases are TGTGCCAGCAGCCAAATGCTGAGTAATGAAAAACTGTTTTTT.

The chain recombines TRBV18 with TRBJ1-5, with D perhaps matching TRBD1 (5 bases). Per germline, CDR1 KGHSH and CDR2 LQKENI. Trimming shortened V by 1 base and J by 0 bases, and 16 bases separated the two germline ends. The CDR3 covers 18 residues. CDR3 amino acids: CASSPLPGRAYSNQPQHF. In DNA form, the CDR3 reads TGTGCCAGCTCACCACTGCCTGGCAGGGCTTATAGCAATCAGCCCCAGCATTTT.

This clonotype was recorded once. A read error is possible here, since a much larger clone lies one base away. This chain joins TRBV4-1 and TRBJ2-7; no definite D call. This CDR3 region has 12 residues. Germline CDR1 is MGHRA and CDR2 is YSYEKL. The CDR3 nucleotides read TGCGCCAGCAGACAAGTCGGGCAGGAGCAGTACTTC. Translated, it gives CASRQVGQEQYF.

As regards this clonotype: Being one base from a much bigger clone, this may be a read error. This rearrangement joins TRBV28 to TRBJ2-2, with 7 bases fitting TRBD2. The V segment lost 6 bases and the J segment 5 bases; nucleotides outside the gene matches: 9. From germline, CDR1 is MDHEN and CDR2 SYDVKM. The CDR3 runs to 15 residues. The chain's CDR3 is CASRIRPAGTGELFF. CDR3 sequence (DNA): TGTGCCAGCAGAATCCGACCAGCGGGGACCGGGGAGCTGTTTTTT.

There are a few counts of this clonotype. This chain uses TRBV20-1 with TRBJ2-1, with 11 bases fitting TRBD2. From germline, CDR1 is DFQATT and CDR2 SNEGSKA (reference sequence). V trimming: 1 base; J trimming: 7 bases; junction bases outside the gene matches: 3. The CDR3 sequence is 14 residues long. The CDR3 bases are TGCAGTGCTAGAGGGTTAGCGGGAGGGAATGAGCAGTTCTTC. Amino acid sequence: CSARGLAGGNEQFF.

The V and J genes are TRBV7-2 and TRBJ2-7, with D perhaps TRBD2 (6 bases). Deletions cut 5 bases from V and 6 bases from J, with 17 bases between. Germline V gives CDR1 SGHTA, CDR2 FQGNSA. CDR3 length: 14 amino acids. The CDR3 coding sequence is TGTGCCAGCAGCCGAGGGAGGACTGGAGGCGAGCAGTACTTC. It encodes CASSRGRTGGEQYF.

This clonotype has at least ten counts. The gene calls are TRBV15 and TRBJ1-5, with 7 positions matching TRBD1. Germline assignment: CDR1 LNHNV and CDR2 YYDKDF (reference sequence). The CDR3 consists of 16 residues. The junction had 10 bases not matched to a gene; V was cut back by 5 bases and J by 3 bases. In DNA form, the CDR3 reads TGTGCCACCAGCTACCTCCGGACAGGTAACAATCAGCCCCAGCATTTT. As protein: CATSYLRTGNNQPQHF. Full variable domain (missing parts from reference TRBV15 and TRBJ1-5): DAMVIQNPRYQVTQFGKPVTLSCSQTLNHNVMYWYQQKSSQAPKLLFHYYDKDFNNEADTPDNFQSRRPNTSFCFLDIRSPGLGDTAMYLCATSYLRTGNNQPQHFGDGTRLSIL.

A single count supports this clonotype. J is TRBJ1-4 and V is TRBV27, with no clear D. Germline assignment: CDR1 MNHEY and CDR2 SMNVEV (reference sequence). This CDR3 region has 12 residues. Trimming left V 6 bases short and J 8 bases short, with 10 bases between. CDR3 amino acids: CASRLRGEKLFF. CDR3 bases: TGTGCCAGCAGATTAAGAGGGGAAAAACTGTTTTTT.

This clonotype was picked up a small number of times. V is TRBV19 and J is TRBJ1-1; no clear D. CDR3 length: 13 amino acids. Germline V CDR1 and CDR2: LNHDA, SQIVND (reference sequence). V was trimmed by 7 bases and J by 3 bases, leaving 12 bases between them. The CDR3 DNA is TGTGCCAGTACCCGGCGAGGGTACACTGAAGCTTTCTTT. Amino acids: CASTRRGYTEAFF.

Only one count was recorded for this clonotype. A much larger clonotype is one base distant, so this may be a read error. J is TRBJ2-1 and V is TRBV6-5; 7 bases line up with TRBD2. Looked up from germline, CDR1 is MNHEY and CDR2 is SVGAGI. The CDR3 runs to 14 residues. The junction had 6 bases not matched to a gene; V was cut back by 5 bases and J by 5 bases. The chain's CDR3 is CASSKPTSHNEQFF. In DNA, the CDR3 is TGTGCCAGCAGTAAACCGACTAGCCACAATGAGCAGTTCTTC.

Many counts were recorded for this clonotype. J is TRBJ2-5 and V is TRBV6-2 or TRBV6-3; possibly TRBD2 for D (7 bases). The CDR3 contains 16 residues. V was shortened by 8 bases and J by 5 bases, with 24 bases between the two germline ends. Germline CDR1 and CDR2: MNHEY and SVGEGT. CDR3 amino acids: CASSRGGLPDRETQYF. For the CDR3, the DNA is TGTGCCAGCTCGAGGGGGGGCCTTCCCGACAGGGAGACCCAGTACTTC.

There are a few counts of this clonotype. The genes are TRBV28 and TRBJ2-5; unclear D gene. This CDR3 spans 16 amino acids. Trimming shortened V by 0 bases and J by 4 bases, and 15 bases separated the two germline ends. Germline-derived CDR1 and CDR2 are MDHEN and SYDVKM. The CDR3 sequence is CASSLWIATVRETQYF. CDR3 DNA: TGTGCCAGCAGTTTATGGATCGCGACGGTTCGAGAGACCCAGTACTTC. Full variable domain (remainder filled in from reference TRBV28 and TRBJ2-5): DVKVTQSSRYLVKRTGEKVFLECVQDMDHENMFWYRQDPGLGLRLIYFSYDVKMKEKGDIPEGYSVSREKKERFSLILESASTNQTSMYLCASSLWIATVRETQYFGPGTRLLVL.

This rearrangement joins TRBV20-1 to TRBJ2-7, with 11 bases lining up with TRBD2. The V and J ends lost 5 bases and 6 bases, in that order; junction bases with no gene match: 6. CDR1 and CDR2 (germline): DFQATT, SNEGSKA (reference sequence). The CDR3 loop spans 13 amino acids. CDR3 DNA: TGCAGTGCTCAGACTAGCGGGATAGGCGAGCAGTACTTC. Protein product: CSAQTSGIGEQYF.

This clonotype has a handful of counts. The chain is built from TRBV12-3 or TRBV12-4 and TRBJ1-1; tentatively, D is TRBD1 (5 bases). The CDR3 is made up of 13 amino acids. Deletions cut 7 bases from V and 5 bases from J, with 14 bases between. CDR3 region: CASIPAGGTEAFF. In DNA form, the CDR3 reads TGTGCCAGCATTCCCGCGGGGGGGACTGAAGCTTTCTTT.

This clonotype was recorded at least ten times. The chain is built from TRBV10-3 and TRBJ1-1, with a tentative D call TRBD1 (5 bases). The germline CDR1 and CDR2 sequences are ENHRY and SYGVKD. This CDR3 contains 13 residues. Deletions cut 4 bases from V and 6 bases from J, with 12 bases between. The DNA of the CDR3 is TGTGCCATCAGTGGGTTGACAGAGTCTGAAGCTTTCTTT. It codes for CAISGLTESEAFF.

This chain uses TRBV20-1 with TRBJ1-1; 7 nucleotides match TRBD1. The CDR3 consists of 12 residues. CDR1 and CDR2 (germline): DFQATT, SNEGSKA (reference sequence). The J segment lost 6 bases and the V segment lost 5 bases, leaving 6 bases of the junction unmatched. CDR3 nucleotide sequence: TGCAGTGCTGGCCGAGGGGGCGCTGAAGCTTTCTTT. Its translation: CSAGRGGAEAFF.

The V gene is TRBV28, the J gene TRBJ2-2; D call uncertain. The CDR3 is 19 residues long. Germline CDR1 is MDHEN and CDR2 is SYDVKM. The V end lost 3 bases, the J end lost 1 base, and 21 bases lay between the germline ends. The CDR3 DNA sequence: TGTGCCAGCAGTTTTCTAGGACCCAACCAGGCGGTGAACACCGGGGAGCTGTTTTTT. Amino acids: CASSFLGPNQAVNTGELFF.

This clonotype was seen a few times. The chain couples TRBV4-1 to TRBJ1-1; D might be TRBD1 (5 bases). The germline V gene has CDR1 MGHRA and CDR2 YSYEKL. V lost 4 bases, J lost 0 bases, and 12 bases lay in between. The CDR3 extends over 15 amino acids. Here the CDR3 reads CASSPRDLMNTEAFF. For the CDR3, the DNA is TGCGCCAGCAGCCCCCGGGACCTCATGAACACTGAAGCTTTCTTT.

The chain recombines TRBV7-7 with TRBJ2-1, with a tentative D call TRBD2 (5 bases). This CDR3 has 17 amino acids. V was trimmed by 5 bases and J by 0 bases, leaving 17 bases between them. CDR1 and CDR2 (germline): SSHAT, FNYEAQ (reference sequence). The CDR3 protein is CASSPRGPGGSYNEQFF. In DNA form, the CDR3 reads TGTGCCAGCAGCCCCCGAGGGCCAGGTGGCTCCTACAATGAGCAGTTCTTC.

About this clonotype itself: At one boundary the junction diverges from the germline segment, which might be a read error. The chain couples TRBV7-9 to TRBJ1-1; D remains ambiguous. The CDR3 is 15 amino acids. Looked up from germline, CDR1 is SEHNR and CDR2 is FQNEAQ (reference sequence). The CDR3 coding sequence is TGTGCCAGCAGTTTAGCGTTAGGCATGAACACTGAAGCTTTCTTT. Its translation is CASSLALGMNTEAFF. The full variable domain, in which reference TRBV7-9 and TRBJ1-1 provide the parts outside the CDR3, is DTGVSQNPRHKITKRGQNVTFRCDPISEHNRLYWYRQTLGQGPEFLTYFQNEAQLEKSRLLSDRFSAERPKGSFSTLEIQRTEQGDSAMYLCASSLALGMNTEAFFGQGTRLTVV.

For this clonotype: Compared with germline, one end of the junction differs, possibly owing to a read error. This chain connects TRBV6-5 to TRBJ1-2, with 7 bases that match TRBD1. Per germline, CDR1 MNHEY and CDR2 SVGAGI. The CDR3 extends over 18 amino acids. CDR3 nucleotide sequence: TGTCCCAGCAGTTACTCGCCCCCCCCGACAGGGACTAACTATGGCTACACCTTC. This encodes CPSSYSPPPTGTNYGYTF.